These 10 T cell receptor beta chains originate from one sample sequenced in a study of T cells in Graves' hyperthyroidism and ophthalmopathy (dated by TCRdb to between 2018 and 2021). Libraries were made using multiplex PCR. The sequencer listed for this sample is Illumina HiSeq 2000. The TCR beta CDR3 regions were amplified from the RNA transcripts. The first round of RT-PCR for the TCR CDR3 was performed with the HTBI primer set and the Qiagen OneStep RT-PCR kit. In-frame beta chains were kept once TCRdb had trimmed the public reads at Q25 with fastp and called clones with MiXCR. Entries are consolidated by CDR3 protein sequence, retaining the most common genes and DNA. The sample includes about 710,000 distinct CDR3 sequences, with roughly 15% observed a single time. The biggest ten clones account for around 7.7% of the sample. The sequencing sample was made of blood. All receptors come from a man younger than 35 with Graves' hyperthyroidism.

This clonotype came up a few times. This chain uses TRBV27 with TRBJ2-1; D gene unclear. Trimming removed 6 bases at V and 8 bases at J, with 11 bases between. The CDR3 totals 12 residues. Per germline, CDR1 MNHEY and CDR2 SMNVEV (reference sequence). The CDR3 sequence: CASSPNSYEQFF. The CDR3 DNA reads TGTGCCAGCAGCCCGAATAGTTATGAGCAGTTCTTC.

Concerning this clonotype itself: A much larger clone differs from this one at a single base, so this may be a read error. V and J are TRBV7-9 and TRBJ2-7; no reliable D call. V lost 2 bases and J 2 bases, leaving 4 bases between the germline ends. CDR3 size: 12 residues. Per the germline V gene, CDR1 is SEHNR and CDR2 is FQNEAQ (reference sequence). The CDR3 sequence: CASSLFTYEQYF. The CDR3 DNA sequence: TGTGCCAGCAGCTTATTTACCTACGAGCAGTACTTC.

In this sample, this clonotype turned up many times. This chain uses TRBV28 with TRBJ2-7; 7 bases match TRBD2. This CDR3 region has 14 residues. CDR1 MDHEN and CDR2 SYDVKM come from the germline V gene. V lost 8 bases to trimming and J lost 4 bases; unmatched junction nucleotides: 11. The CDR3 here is CASAWGGGPYEQYF. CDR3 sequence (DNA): TGTGCCAGCGCTTGGGGGGGAGGGCCGTACGAGCAGTACTTC. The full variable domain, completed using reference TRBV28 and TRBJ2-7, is DVKVTQSSRYLVKRTGEKVFLECVQDMDHENMFWYRQDPGLGLRLIYFSYDVKMKEKGDIPEGYSVSREKKERFSLILESASTNQTSMYLCASAWGGGPYEQYFGPGTRLTVT.

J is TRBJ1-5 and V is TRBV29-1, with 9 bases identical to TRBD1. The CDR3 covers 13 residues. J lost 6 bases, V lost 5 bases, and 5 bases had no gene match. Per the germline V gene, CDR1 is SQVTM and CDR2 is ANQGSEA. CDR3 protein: CSVWTGEGQPQHF. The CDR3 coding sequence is TGCAGCGTTTGGACAGGGGAGGGTCAGCCCCAGCATTTT.

The CDR3 nucleotides are TGCGCCAGCAGCCTCGGGACTAGCAGCGAGCAGTACTTC. As protein: CASSLGTSSEQYF. The chain is built from TRBV5-1 and TRBJ2-7, with 9 bases that match TRBD2. Germline V gene sequence: CDR1 SGHRS, CDR2 YFSETQ. Losses at the gene ends were 4 bases for V and 6 bases for J; bases not matched to a gene: 5. The CDR3 is 13 residues long.

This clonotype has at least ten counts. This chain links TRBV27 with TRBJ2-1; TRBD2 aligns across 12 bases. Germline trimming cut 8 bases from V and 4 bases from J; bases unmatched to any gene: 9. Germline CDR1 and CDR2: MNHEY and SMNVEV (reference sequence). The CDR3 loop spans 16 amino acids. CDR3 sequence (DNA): TGTGCCAGCGGGGGGACTAGCGGGTCCTATTACAATGAGCAGTTCTTC. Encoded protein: CASGGTSGSYYNEQFF.

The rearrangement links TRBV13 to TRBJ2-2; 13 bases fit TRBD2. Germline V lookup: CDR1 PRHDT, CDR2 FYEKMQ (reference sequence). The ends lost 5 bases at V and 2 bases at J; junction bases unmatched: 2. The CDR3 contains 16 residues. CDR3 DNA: TGTGCCAGCAGCCGGACTAGCGGGAGAAACACCGGGGAGCTGTTTTTT. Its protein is CASSRTSGRNTGELFF.

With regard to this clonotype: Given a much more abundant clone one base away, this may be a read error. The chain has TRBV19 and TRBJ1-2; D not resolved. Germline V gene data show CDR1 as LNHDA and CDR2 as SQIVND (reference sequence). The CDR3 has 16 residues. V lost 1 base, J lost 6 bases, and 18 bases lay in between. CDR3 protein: CASSIGGGPTYDGYTF. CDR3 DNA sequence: TGTGCCAGTAGTATAGGTGGCGGGCCGACCTATGATGGCTACACCTTC.

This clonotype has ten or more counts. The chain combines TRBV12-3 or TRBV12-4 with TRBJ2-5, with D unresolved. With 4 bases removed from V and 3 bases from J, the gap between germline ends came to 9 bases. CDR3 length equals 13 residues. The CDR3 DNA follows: TGTGCCAGCAGTTCCCGGTTTAAAGAGACCCAGTACTTC. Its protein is CASSSRFKETQYF.

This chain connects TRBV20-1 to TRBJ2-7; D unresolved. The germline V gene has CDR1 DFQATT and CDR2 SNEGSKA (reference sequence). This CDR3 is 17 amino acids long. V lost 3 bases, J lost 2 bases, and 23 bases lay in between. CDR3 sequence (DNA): TGCAGTGCTAGGGATCGGTTCCAAAGGGAAGGAACCTACGAGCAGTACTTC. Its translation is CSARDRFQREGTYEQYF.